A selection of T cell receptor beta chains follows, all from one sample in a study of T-cell memory formation after mild COVID-19. MiXCR was run by TCRdb on the 5' RACE reads, yielding one entry per CDR3 protein. The sample yields approximately 210,000 distinct CDR3 sequences, 15% to 20% seen once. The sequencing input was PBMCs or a T cell subset sorted from them (not recorded which). The receptors originated from an adult woman who had mild COVID-19 (a few samples of this study predate the infection). Cell type and time point are not known. Both conserved end residues are part of each CDR3. D genes are given only for firm matches. Size is omitted from some rows. Given values are once, few, many or a class for expanded clones.

NA,TRBD1,TRBJ2-1,TRBV24-1,CATSDPTGTGVFGEQFF,TGTGCCACCAGTGATCCTACCGGGACAGGGGTTTTCGGTGAGCAGTTCTTC
few,TRBD1,TRBJ1-3,TRBV10-3,CAIGTGRNTIYF,TGTGCCATCGGGACAGGACGAAACACCATATATTTT
few,NA,TRBJ2-5,TRBV4-3,CASSQDSAETQYF,TGCGCCAGCAGCCAAGATTCAGCGGAGACCCAGTACTTC
NA,NA,TRBJ2-1,TRBV5-1,CASSLVSLSSYNEQFF,TGCGCCAGCAGCTTGGTGTCCCTTAGCTCCTACAATGAGCAGTTCTTC
NA,NA,TRBJ2-5,TRBV20-1,CSALHRGPSGETQYF,TGCAGTGCCCTCCACCGGGGGCCTAGCGGAGAGACCCAGTACTTC
NA,TRBD2,TRBJ2-5,TRBV12-3/TRBV12-4,CASSVTSGGVETQYF,TGTGCCAGCAGTGTGACTAGCGGGGGGGTGGAGACCCAGTACTTC
few,NA,TRBJ1-5,TRBV30,CAWSTVSSNQPQHF,TGTGCCTGGAGCACAGTGTCGAGCAATCAGCCCCAGCATTTT
NA,TRBD1,TRBJ1-5,TRBV12-3/TRBV12-4,CASSFWRDRGRYSNQPQHF,TGTGCCAGCAGTTTTTGGCGGGACAGGGGAAGATATAGCAATCAGCCCCAGCATTTT
few,NA,TRBJ1-1,TRBV18,CASSGGRNTEAFF,TGTGCCAGCTCCGGGGGGCGTAATACTGAAGCTTTCTTT
many,NA,TRBJ1-6,TRBV30,CAWSVLTDNSPLHF,TGTGCCTGGAGTGTACTAACGGATAATTCACCCCTCCACTTT
few,NA,TRBJ2-3,TRBV29-1,CSVDIRRRASTDTQYF,TGCAGCGTTGACATCCGCAGGAGGGCGAGCACAGATACGCAGTATTTT
NA,NA,TRBJ2-3,TRBV19,CASSSPFRDPYTDTQYF,TGTGCCAGTAGTTCCCCGTTCCGGGATCCCTACACAGATACGCAGTATTTT
NA,TRBD2,TRBJ2-1,TRBV7-3,CASSRGLAGEDEQFF,TGTGCCAGCAGCAGAGGACTAGCGGGAGAAGATGAGCAGTTCTTC
NA,NA,TRBJ2-1,TRBV7-6,CASTLTPGLGSEQFF,TGTGCCAGCACCCTCACACCGGGACTTGGGAGTGAGCAGTTCTTC
many,NA,TRBJ1-2,TRBV9,CASSVALDTYGYTF,TGTGCCAGCAGCGTAGCTTTGGACACCTATGGCTACACCTTC
NA,TRBD2,TRBJ2-7,TRBV20-1,CSARAPGAGAYEQYF,TGCAGTGCTAGAGCTCCCGGAGCGGGAGCGTACGAGCAGTACTTC
many,TRBD1,TRBJ1-2,TRBV10-3,CAISGGTDRNYGYTF,TGTGCCATCAGTGGGGGAACGGACAGGAACTATGGCTACACCTTC
NA,TRBD2,TRBJ2-1,TRBV7-2,CASSLTSGAYNEQFF,TGTGCCAGCAGCTTGACTAGCGGGGCCTACAATGAGCAGTTCTTC
NA,NA,TRBJ2-7,TRBV6-2/TRBV6-3,CASSYLEGLSYTRQYF,TGTGCCAGCAGTTACTTGGAAGGACTATCCTATACGAGGCAGTACTTC
NA,NA,TRBJ2-2,TRBV7-9,CASSLKGRSTGELFF,TGTGCCAGCAGCTTAAAGGGGAGGAGCACCGGGGAGCTGTTTTTT
many,TRBD1,TRBJ2-7,TRBV20-1,CSAWGTGSSYEQYF,TGCAGTGCTTGGGGGACAGGGAGCTCCTACGAGCAGTACTTC
few,TRBD2,TRBJ2-7,TRBV12-3/TRBV12-4,CASSPLAGGNEQYF,TGTGCCAGCAGCCCACTAGCGGGGGGAAACGAGCAGTACTTC